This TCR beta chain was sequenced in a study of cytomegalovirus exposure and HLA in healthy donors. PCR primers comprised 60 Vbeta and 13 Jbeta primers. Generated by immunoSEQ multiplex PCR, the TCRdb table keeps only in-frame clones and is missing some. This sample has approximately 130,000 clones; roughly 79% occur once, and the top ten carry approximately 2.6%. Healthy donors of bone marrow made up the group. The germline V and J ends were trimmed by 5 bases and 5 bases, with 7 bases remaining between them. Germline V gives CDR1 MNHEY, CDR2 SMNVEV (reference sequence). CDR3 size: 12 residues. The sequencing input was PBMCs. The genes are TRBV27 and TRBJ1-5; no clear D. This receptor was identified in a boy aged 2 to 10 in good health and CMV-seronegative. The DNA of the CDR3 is TGTGCCAGCAGTCCCCTCGATCAGCCCCAGCATTTT. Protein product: CASSPLDQPQHF.